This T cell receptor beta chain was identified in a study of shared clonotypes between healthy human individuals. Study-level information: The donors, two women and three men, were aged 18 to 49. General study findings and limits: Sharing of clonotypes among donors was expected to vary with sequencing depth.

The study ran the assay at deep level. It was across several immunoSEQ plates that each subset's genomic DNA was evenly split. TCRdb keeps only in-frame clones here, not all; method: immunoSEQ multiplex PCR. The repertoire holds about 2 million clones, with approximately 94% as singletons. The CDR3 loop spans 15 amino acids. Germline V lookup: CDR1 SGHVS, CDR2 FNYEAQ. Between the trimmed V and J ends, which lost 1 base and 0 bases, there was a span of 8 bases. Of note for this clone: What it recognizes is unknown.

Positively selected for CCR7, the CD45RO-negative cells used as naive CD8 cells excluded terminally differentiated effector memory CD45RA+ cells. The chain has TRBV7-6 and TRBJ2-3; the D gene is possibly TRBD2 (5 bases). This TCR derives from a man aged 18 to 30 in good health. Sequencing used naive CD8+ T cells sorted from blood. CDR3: CASSLVGGSTDTQYF. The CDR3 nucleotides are TGTGCCAGCAGCTTAGTGGGCGGGAGCACAGATACGCAGTATTTT.